This T cell receptor beta chain was identified in a study of T cell responses to AZD1222 COVID-19 vaccine. Findings of the study overall: Without day 14 samples, only post-peak T cell repertoires were studied.

TCRdb's copy holds only in-frame clones and misses some; the assay was immunoSEQ multiplex PCR. In the table there are about 120,000 clones, 80% to 90% of which are singletons. This CDR3 has 14 residues. Trimming took 5 bases from V and 1 from J; bases not matched to a gene: 4. Germline V gene lookup returns CDR1 SGHVS and CDR2 FNYEAQ. Remarks on this clone: Its antigen remains unknown.

This receptor was obtained from an adult in good health. The sample in question was peripheral blood, obtained on day 0 of AZD1222 vaccination. The gene calls are TRBV7-6 and TRBJ1-1; 7 positions agree with TRBD1. The CDR3 DNA sequence: TGTGCCAGCAGCCGTGGACAGGCGAACACTGAAGCTTTCTTT. It yields the protein CASSRGQANTEAFF.